The next 11 T cell receptor beta chains were all read from a single sample in a study of shared clonotypes between healthy human individuals. Produced via immunoSEQ multiplex PCR; TCRdb's table is partial and in-frame only. This table holds roughly 2 million clones, over 85% found once. Naive CD8 isolation took CD45RO-negative cells positively selected for CCR7 and excluded terminally differentiated effector memory CD45RA+ cells. Sequencing was performed on naive CD8+ T cells sorted from blood. Receptor source: a man in his late teens or twenties in good health.

This rearrangement joins TRBV25-1 to TRBJ2-1; D remains ambiguous. Trimming took off 1 base at V and 4 bases at J, with 5 bases between the two ends. This CDR3 has 13 residues. Germline V gene lookup returns CDR1 MGHDK and CDR2 SYGVNS. Here the CDR3 DNA reads TGTGCCAGCAGTGAATCCGGGTACAATGAGCAGTTCTTC. Translating it yields CASSESGYNEQFF.

The genes are TRBV10-3 and TRBJ2-7; 14 nucleotides agree with TRBD2. Germline-derived CDR1 and CDR2 are ENHRY and SYGVKD. The trim removed 9 bases at V and 3 bases at J, leaving 7 bases unmatched. The CDR3 covers 15 residues. CDR3 sequence reads: CAIHPGLAGDYEQYF. The CDR3 nucleotides read TGTGCCATTCACCCGGGACTAGCGGGGGACTACGAGCAGTACTTC.

J is TRBJ2-2 and V is TRBV9, with D tentatively TRBD1 (5 bases). From germline, CDR1 is SGDLS and CDR2 YYNGEE. There are 17 residues in the CDR3. V lost 4 bases and J lost 0, with 16 bases in between. CDR3 bases: TGTGCCAGCAGCACCTCTTCTAGGGGCACGAACACCGGGGAGCTGTTTTTT. It translates to CASSTSSRGTNTGELFF.

The CDR3 nucleotides are TGTGCCAGCAGTGAAGTATGGGACTTATCTAGCACAGATACGCAGTATTTT. Protein sequence: CASSEVWDLSSTDTQYF. The gene calls are TRBV6-1 and TRBJ2-3; D possibly corresponds to TRBD2 (6 bases). V dropped 1 base and J dropped 0 bases, with 14 bases sitting between them. The germline V gene has CDR1 MNHNS and CDR2 SASEGT. The CDR3 consists of 17 residues.

In this sample, this clone turned up once. The rearrangement uses TRBV4-3 and TRBJ1-2; D may be TRBD1 (5 bases). Germline V CDR1 and CDR2: LGHNA, YSLEER. V was clipped by 3 bases and J by 2 bases, with 13 bases between them. The CDR3 totals 15 residues. CDR3 DNA: TGCGCCAGCAGCCAGGGACCGATCCCGAACTATGGCTACACCTTC. As protein: CASSQGPIPNYGYTF.

The chain is built from TRBV4-3 and TRBJ2-4; maybe TRBD1 (5 bases). The V and J ends lost 0 bases and 6 bases respectively, with 6 bases between them. Germline V gene data show CDR1 as LGHNA and CDR2 as YSLEER. This CDR3 region has 13 residues. The CDR3, as DNA: TGCGCCAGCAGCCAAGATCAGGGAAACATTCAGTACTTC. It encodes CASSQDQGNIQYF.

The chain carries TRBV5-6 and TRBJ2-2, with D possibly matching TRBD2 (6 bases). Trimming removed 6 bases at V and 1 base at J, with 10 bases between. The CDR3 spans 14 residues. Germline CDR1 is SGHDT and CDR2 is YYEEEE. The CDR3 here is CASKGTLNTGELFF. In DNA form, the CDR3 reads TGTGCCAGCAAGGGGACTTTGAACACCGGGGAGCTGTTTTTT.

This chain links TRBV4-1 with TRBJ1-4; no firm D call. Deletions cut 5 bases from V and 7 bases from J, with 14 bases between. This CDR3 comprises 14 residues. Germline V lookup: CDR1 MGHRA, CDR2 YSYEKL. As DNA, the CDR3 is TGCGCCAGCAGCTCCGGGGTACGCGGTGAAAAACTGTTTTTT. This gives the protein CASSSGVRGEKLFF.

The genes are TRBV27 and TRBJ2-7; 7 nucleotides match TRBD1. The CDR3 extends over 16 amino acids. V lost 6 bases to trimming and J lost 0 bases; unmatched junction nucleotides: 11. Germline V lookup: CDR1 MNHEY, CDR2 SMNVEV (reference sequence). CDR3 loop: CASSQGPGQASYEQYF. CDR3 DNA: TGTGCCAGCAGCCAAGGTCCAGGACAGGCCTCCTACGAGCAGTACTTC.

This rearrangement joins TRBV9 to TRBJ2-7; D gene uncertain. The CDR3 consists of 15 residues. CDR1 SGDLS and CDR2 YYNGEE come from the germline V gene. V lost 0 bases to trimming and J lost 6 bases, with 16 bases between them. The CDR3 here is CASSVAQSRGSEQYF. The CDR3 region has the DNA TGTGCCAGCAGCGTAGCCCAGTCTCGTGGAAGCGAGCAGTACTTC.

The chain couples TRBV10-3 to TRBJ2-2, with D possibly being TRBD2 (7 bases). CDR1 ENHRY and CDR2 SYGVKD come from the germline V gene. With 0 bases removed from V and 3 bases from J, the gap between germline ends came to 14 bases. This CDR3 has 17 amino acids. CDR3: CAISESAPGGDTGELFF. DNA of the CDR3: TGTGCCATCAGTGAGTCGGCCCCGGGGGGCGACACCGGGGAGCTGTTTTTT.